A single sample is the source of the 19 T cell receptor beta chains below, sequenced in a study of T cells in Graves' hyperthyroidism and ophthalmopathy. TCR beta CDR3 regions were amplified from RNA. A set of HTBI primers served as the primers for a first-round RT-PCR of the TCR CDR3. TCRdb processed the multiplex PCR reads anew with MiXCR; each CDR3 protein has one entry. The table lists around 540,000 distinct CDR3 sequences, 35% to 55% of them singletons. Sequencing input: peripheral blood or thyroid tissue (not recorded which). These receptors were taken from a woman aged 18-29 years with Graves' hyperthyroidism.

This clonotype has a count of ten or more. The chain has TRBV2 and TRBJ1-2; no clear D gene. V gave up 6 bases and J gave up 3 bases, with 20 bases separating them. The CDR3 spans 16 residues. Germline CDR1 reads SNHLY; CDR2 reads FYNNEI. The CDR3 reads CASRDAGPSGDYGYTF. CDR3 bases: TGTGCCAGCAGGGACGCCGGACCCTCCGGGGACTATGGCTACACCTTC. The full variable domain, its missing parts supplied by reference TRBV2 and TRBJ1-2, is EPEVTQTPSHQVTQMGQEVILRCVPISNHLYFYWYRQILGQKVEFLVSFYNNEISEKSEIFDDQFSVERPDGSNFTLKIRSTKLEDSAMYFCASRDAGPSGDYGYTFGSGTRLTVV.

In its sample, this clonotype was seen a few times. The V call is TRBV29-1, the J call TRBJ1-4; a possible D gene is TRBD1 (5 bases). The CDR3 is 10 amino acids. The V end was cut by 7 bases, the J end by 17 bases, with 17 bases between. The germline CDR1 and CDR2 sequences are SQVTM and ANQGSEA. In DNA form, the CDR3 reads TGCAGCGCAGCCGGGACGCGCCATTTTTTT. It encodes CSAAGTRHFF. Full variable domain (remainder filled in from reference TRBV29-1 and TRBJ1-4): SAVISQKPSRDICQRGTSLTIQCQVDSQVTMMFWYRQQPGQSLTLIATANQGSEATYESGFVIDKFPISRPNLTFSTLTVSNMSPEDSSIYLCSAAGTRHFFGSGTQLSVL.

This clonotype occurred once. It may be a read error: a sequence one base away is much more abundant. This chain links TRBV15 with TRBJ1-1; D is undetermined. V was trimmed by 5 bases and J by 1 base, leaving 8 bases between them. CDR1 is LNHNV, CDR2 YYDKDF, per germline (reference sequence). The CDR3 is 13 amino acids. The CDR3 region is CATSLYGNTEAFF. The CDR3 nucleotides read TGTGCCACCAGCTTATACGGGAACACTGAAGCTTTCTTT.

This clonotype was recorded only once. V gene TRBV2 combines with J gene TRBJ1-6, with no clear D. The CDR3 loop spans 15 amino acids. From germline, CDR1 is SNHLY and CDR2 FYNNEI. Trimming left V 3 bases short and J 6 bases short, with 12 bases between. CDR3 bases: TGTGCCAGCAGTGATCATCCCAGGATTAATTCACCCCTCCACTTT. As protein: CASSDHPRINSPLHF.

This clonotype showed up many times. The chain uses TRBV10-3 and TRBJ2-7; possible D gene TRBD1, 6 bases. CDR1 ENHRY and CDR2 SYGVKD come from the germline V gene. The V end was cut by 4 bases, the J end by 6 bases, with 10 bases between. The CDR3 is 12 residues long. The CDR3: CAISGTGREQYF. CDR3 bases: TGTGCCATCAGTGGTACAGGGCGCGAGCAGTACTTC.

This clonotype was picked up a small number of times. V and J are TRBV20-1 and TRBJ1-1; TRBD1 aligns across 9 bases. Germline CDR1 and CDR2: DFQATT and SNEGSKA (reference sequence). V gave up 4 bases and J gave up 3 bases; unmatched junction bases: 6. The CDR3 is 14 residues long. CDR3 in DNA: TGCAGTGCTAAACCATGGACAGGGGACACTGAAGCTTTCTTT. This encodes CSAKPWTGDTEAFF.

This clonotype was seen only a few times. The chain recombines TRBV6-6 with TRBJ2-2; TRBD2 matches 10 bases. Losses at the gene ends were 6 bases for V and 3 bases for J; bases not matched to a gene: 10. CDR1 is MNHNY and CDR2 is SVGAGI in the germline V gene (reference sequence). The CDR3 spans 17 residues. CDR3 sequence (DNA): TGTGCCAGCAGACGTACGGGACTAGCGTACGACACCGGGGAGCTGTTTTTT. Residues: CASRRTGLAYDTGELFF.

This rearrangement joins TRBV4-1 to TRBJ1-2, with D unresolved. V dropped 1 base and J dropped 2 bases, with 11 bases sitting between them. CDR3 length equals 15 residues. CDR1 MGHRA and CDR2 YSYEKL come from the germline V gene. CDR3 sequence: CASSQVAAGNYGYTF. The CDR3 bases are TGCGCCAGCAGCCAAGTGGCCGCCGGAAACTATGGCTACACCTTC.

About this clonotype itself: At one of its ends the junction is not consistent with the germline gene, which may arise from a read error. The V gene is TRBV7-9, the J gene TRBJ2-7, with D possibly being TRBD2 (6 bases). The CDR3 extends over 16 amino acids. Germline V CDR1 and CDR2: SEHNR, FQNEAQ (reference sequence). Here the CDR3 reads CASSPRRGLVSYEQYF. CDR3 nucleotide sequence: TGCGCCAGCAGCCCCCGCCGGGGACTCGTCTCCTACGAGCAGTACTTC.

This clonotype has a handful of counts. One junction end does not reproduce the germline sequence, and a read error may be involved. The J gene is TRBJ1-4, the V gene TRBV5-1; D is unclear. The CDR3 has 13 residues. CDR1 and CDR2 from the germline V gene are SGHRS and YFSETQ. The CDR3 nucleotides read TGTGCCAGCAGCGGGACAACTAATGAAAAACTGTTTTTT. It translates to CASSGTTNEKLFF.

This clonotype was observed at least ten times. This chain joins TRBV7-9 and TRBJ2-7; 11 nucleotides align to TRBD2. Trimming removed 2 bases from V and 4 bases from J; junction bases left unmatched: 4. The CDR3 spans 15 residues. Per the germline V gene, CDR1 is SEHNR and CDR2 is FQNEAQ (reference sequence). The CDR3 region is CASSLRLAGPYEQYF. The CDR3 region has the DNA TGTGCCAGCAGCTTAAGACTAGCGGGGCCTTACGAGCAGTACTTC.

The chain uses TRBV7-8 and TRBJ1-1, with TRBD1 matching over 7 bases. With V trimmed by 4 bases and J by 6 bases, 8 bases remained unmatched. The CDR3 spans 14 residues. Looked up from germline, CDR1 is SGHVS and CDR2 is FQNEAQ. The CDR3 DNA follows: TGTGCCAGCAGCTACGGACAGGCAACGTCTGAAGCTTTCTTT. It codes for CASSYGQATSEAFF.

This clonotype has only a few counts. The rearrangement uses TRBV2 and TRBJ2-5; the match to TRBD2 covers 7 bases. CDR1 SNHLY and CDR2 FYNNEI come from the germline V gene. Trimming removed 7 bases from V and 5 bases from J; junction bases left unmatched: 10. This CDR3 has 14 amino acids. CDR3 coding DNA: TGTGCCAGCATTCGGGGGGAGGTAGACGAGACCCAGTACTTC. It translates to CASIRGEVDETQYF.

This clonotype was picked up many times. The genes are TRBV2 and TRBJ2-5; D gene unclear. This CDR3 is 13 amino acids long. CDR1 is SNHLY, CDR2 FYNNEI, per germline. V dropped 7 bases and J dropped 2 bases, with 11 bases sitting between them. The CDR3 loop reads CASISRRQETQYF. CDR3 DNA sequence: TGTGCCAGCATCAGTAGGCGGCAAGAGACCCAGTACTTC.

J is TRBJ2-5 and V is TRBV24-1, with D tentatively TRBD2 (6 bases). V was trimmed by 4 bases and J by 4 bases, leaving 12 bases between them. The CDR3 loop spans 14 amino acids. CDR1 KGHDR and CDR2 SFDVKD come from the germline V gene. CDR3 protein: CATSDPGSGETQYF. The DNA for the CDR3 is TGTGCCACCAGTGACCCCGGGAGTGGAGAGACCCAGTACTTC.

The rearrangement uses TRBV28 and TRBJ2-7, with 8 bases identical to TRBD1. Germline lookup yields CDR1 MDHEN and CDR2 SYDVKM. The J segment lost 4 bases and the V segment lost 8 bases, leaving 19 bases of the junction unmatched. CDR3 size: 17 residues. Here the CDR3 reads CASVYRLSNTGGYEQYF. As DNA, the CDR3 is TGTGCCAGCGTCTATCGGTTATCGAATACAGGGGGTTACGAGCAGTACTTC.

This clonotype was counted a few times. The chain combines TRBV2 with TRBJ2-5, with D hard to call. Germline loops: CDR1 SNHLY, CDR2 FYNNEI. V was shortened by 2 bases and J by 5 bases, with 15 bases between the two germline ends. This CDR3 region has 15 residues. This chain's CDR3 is CASSERTLPGETQYF. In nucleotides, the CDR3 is TGTGCCAGCAGTGAAAGAACCCTTCCCGGGGAGACCCAGTACTTC. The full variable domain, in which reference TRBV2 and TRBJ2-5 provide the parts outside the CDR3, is EPEVTQTPSHQVTQMGQEVILRCVPISNHLYFYWYRQILGQKVEFLVSFYNNEISEKSEIFDDQFSVERPDGSNFTLKIRSTKLEDSAMYFCASSERTLPGETQYFGPGTRLLVL.

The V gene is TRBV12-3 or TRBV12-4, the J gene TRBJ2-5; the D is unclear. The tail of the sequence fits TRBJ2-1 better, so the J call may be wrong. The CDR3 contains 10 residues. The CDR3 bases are TGTGCCAGCAGTTTACATGAGCAGTTCTTC. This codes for CASSLHEQFF.

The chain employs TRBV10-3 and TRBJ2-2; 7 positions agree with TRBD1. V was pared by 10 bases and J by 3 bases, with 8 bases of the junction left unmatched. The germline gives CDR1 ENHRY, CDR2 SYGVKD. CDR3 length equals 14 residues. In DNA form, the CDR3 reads TGTGCCAACATACTACAGGGGCACACCGGGGAGCTGTTTTTT. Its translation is CANILQGHTGELFF.